This is a list of T cell receptor beta chains from one sample in a study of T cell responses to AZD1222 COVID-19 vaccine. Using immunoSEQ multiplex PCR, the repertoire was profiled, and TCRdb retains in-frame clones only, with some absent. This sample has tens of thousands of clones, with about 92% found just once. The material sequenced was peripheral blood, taken on day 0 of AZD1222 vaccination. Source of these receptors: an adult in good health. Both conserved end residues are part of each CDR3. D genes are given only for firm matches. Where a row states a size, it is once, few, many or the class of an expanded clone; other rows omit it.

>once|-|TRBJ2-2|TRBV7-2
CASSPSSGGTGELFF
TGTGCCAGCAGCCCTAGTTCCGGCGGGACCGGGGAGCTGTTTTTT
>-|TRBD1|TRBJ2-7|TRBV10-3
CAIRVGTGSYEQYF
TGTGCCATCAGGGTTGGGACAGGGAGCTACGAGCAGTACTTC
>-|TRBD1|TRBJ2-2|TRBV7-2
CASSLGRPTGRNTGELFF
TGTGCCAGCAGCTTAGGTAGGCCGACAGGGAGGAACACCGGGGAGCTGTTTTTT
>-|TRBD1|TRBJ1-1|TRBV11-2
CASSLGDRGVLNTEAFF
TGTGCCAGCAGCTTAGGAGACAGGGGGGTCTTGAACACTGAAGCTTTCTTT
>-|-|TRBJ1-6|TRBV30
CAWRTSYNSPLHF
TGTGCCTGGAGGACGTCCTATAATTCACCCCTCCACTTT
>-|-|TRBJ2-3|TRBV5-1
CASSYQSARSTDTQYF
TGCGCCAGCAGCTATCAATCGGCTAGAAGCACAGATACGCAGTATTTT
>-|TRBD1|TRBJ1-5|TRBV25-1
CASRGQGNQPQHF
TGTGCCAGCCGCGGACAGGGAAATCAGCCCCAGCATTTT
>-|-|TRBJ1-1|TRBV5-5
CASIQLNTEAFF
TGTGCCAGCATCCAACTGAACACTGAAGCTTTCTTT
>-|TRBD2|TRBJ2-3|TRBV3-1/TRBV3-2
CASSTTSGSVDTQYF
TGTGCCAGCAGCACGACTAGCGGGAGTGTGGATACGCAGTATTTT
>-|TRBD2|TRBJ2-2|TRBV2
CASSEGLAGNTGELFF
TGTGCCAGCAGTGAAGGGTTAGCGGGGAACACCGGGGAGCTGTTTTTT
>-|-|TRBJ2-7|TRBV5-6
CASSFRFTGQVYEQYF
TGTGCCAGCAGCTTTCGATTCACAGGGCAAGTCTACGAGCAGTACTTC
>-|-|TRBJ2-3|TRBV11-2
CASSLGNADTQYF
TGTGCCAGCAGCTTAGGGAACGCAGATACGCAGTATTTT
>-|-|TRBJ1-2|TRBV3-1/TRBV3-2
CASSQDGGSGYTF
TGTGCCAGCAGCCAAGACGGGGGGTCGGGCTACACCTTC
>-|-|TRBJ1-2|TRBV6-6
CASSYSKDVSGYTF
TGTGCCAGCAGTTACTCGAAGGACGTCTCGGGCTACACCTTC
>-|-|TRBJ2-7|TRBV11-2
CASSLAQVSYEQYF
TGTGCCAGCAGCTTAGCTCAGGTTTCCTACGAGCAGTACTTC
>-|-|TRBJ2-7|TRBV5-1
CASSLGGINRNGQRGYEQYF
TGCGCCAGCAGCTTGGGCGGAATCAACAGAAACGGGCAACGCGGCTACGAGCAGTACTTC
>-|TRBD2|TRBJ2-2|TRBV28
CASSFPQGQIGLAGGTGELFF
TGTGCCAGCAGTTTCCCTCAGGGGCAAATAGGACTAGCGGGAGGAACCGGGGAGCTGTTTTTT
>-|-|TRBJ2-7|TRBV5-1
CASSSLALSSYEQYF
TGCGCCAGCAGCTCTCTAGCGCTGAGCTCCTACGAGCAGTACTTC
>-|-|TRBJ2-7|TRBV29-1
CSVSRRYEQYF
TGCAGCGTTAGCAGGCGATACGAGCAGTACTTC
>-|-|TRBJ1-1|TRBV5-5
CASSFVSANTEAFF
TGTGCCAGCAGCTTCGTTTCGGCGAACACTGAAGCTTTCTTT
>-|-|TRBJ2-7|TRBV4-2
CASSQDPAGTYEQYF
TGTGCCAGCAGCCAAGATCCAGCGGGTACCTACGAGCAGTACTTC
>-|-|TRBJ1-1|TRBV21-1
CASSRITARGASEAFF
TGTGCCAGCAGCCGCATCACGGCACGGGGCGCGTCTGAAGCTTTCTTT
>once|TRBD1|TRBJ1-2|TRBV9
CASSVGTGAPYGYTF
TGTGCCAGCAGCGTGGGGACAGGGGCCCCTTATGGCTACACCTTC
>few|-|TRBJ2-1|TRBV2
CASKIYNEQFF
TGTGCCAGCAAAATCTACAATGAGCAGTTCTTC
>-|TRBD2|TRBJ2-3|TRBV5-1
CASSAAGTSGGTDTQYF
TGCGCCAGCAGCGCGGCGGGGACTAGCGGAGGAACAGATACGCAGTATTTT
>-|TRBD1|TRBJ1-2|TRBV6-5
CAVGTGGANGYTF
TGTGCCGTTGGGACAGGGGGCGCGAATGGCTACACCTTC
>-|-|TRBJ2-7|TRBV2
CASRRDSDYPYEQYF
TGTGCCAGCAGGAGGGACTCCGACTACCCCTACGAGCAGTACTTC
>-|-|TRBJ2-7|TRBV30
CAWSEDTSYEQYF
TGTGCCTGGAGTGAGGATACATCCTACGAGCAGTACTTC
>-|TRBD2|TRBJ2-1|TRBV29-1
CSVSRESREQFF
TGCAGCGTTTCGCGGGAGAGTCGGGAGCAGTTCTTC
>-|-|TRBJ1-1|TRBV28
CASRTGMVNTEAFF
TGTGCCAGCAGAACAGGGATGGTGAACACTGAAGCTTTCTTT
>-|-|TRBJ1-6|TRBV9
CASSEGPNSPLHF
TGTGCCAGCAGCGAGGGGCCCAATTCACCCCTCCACTTT